These 21 T cell receptor beta chains were sequenced from one sample in a study of shared clonotypes between healthy human individuals. Data came from immunoSEQ multiplex PCR; TCRdb stores just in-frame clones and leaves some out. The table has approximately 720,000 clones, about 92% seen once. CD45RO negativity and positive selection for CCR7 defined naive CD8 cells, a population that excluded terminally differentiated effector memory CD45RA+ cells. Specimen: naive CD8+ T cells sorted from blood. The receptors were gathered from a man aged 30 to 39 in good health.

Regarding this clone: The identical CDR3 is also encoded by other nucleotide sequences in the sample. The chain joins TRBV7-9 to TRBJ2-3; no clear D gene. The V end was cut by 1 base, the J end by 4 bases, with 6 bases between. The CDR3 sequence is 13 residues long. Germline CDR1 is SEHNR and CDR2 is FQNEAQ (reference sequence). CDR3 in amino acids: CASSLGLADTQYF. DNA for the CDR3: TGTGCCAGCAGCTTAGGGTTAGCAGATACGCAGTATTTT.

Only a few counts were recorded for this clone. The genes are TRBV7-9 and TRBJ2-1; 8 bases line up with TRBD1. V gave up 4 bases and J gave up 2 bases; unmatched junction bases: 4. The CDR3 covers 15 residues. The germline V gene encodes CDR1 SEHNR and CDR2 FQNEAQ (reference sequence). The CDR3, as DNA: TGTGCCAGCAGCTCTCCGACAGGGGCCTACAATGAGCAGTTCTTC. Residues: CASSSPTGAYNEQFF.

This clone was observed a few times. The chain uses TRBV7-8 and TRBJ2-7; D is unclear. V was clipped by 3 bases and J by 0 bases, with 3 bases between them. Per germline, CDR1 SGHVS and CDR2 FQNEAQ. The CDR3 is 12 amino acids. CDR3: CASSLNSYEQYF. The DNA of the CDR3 is TGTGCCAGCAGCTTGAACTCCTACGAGCAGTACTTC.

The CDR3 region has the DNA TGTGCCAGCAGCTTGAGAGCGGGCAATCAGCCCCAGCATTTT. Translated, it gives CASSLRAGNQPQHF. V usage is TRBV5-8 and J usage is TRBJ1-5; D is ambiguous. The germline gives CDR1 SGHTS, CDR2 YDEGEE. The CDR3 has 14 residues. Trimming took 1 base from V and 2 from J, leaving 7 bases between them. The full variable domain, rest sourced from reference TRBV5-8 and TRBJ1-5, is EAGVTQSPTHLIKTRGQQATLRCSPISGHTSVYWYQQALGLGLQFLLWYDEGEERNRGNFPPRFSGRQFPNYSSELNVNALELEDSALYLCASSLRAGNQPQHFGDGTRLSIL.

V usage is TRBV15 and J usage is TRBJ2-7, with a weak D call TRBD1 (6 bases). Germline assignment: CDR1 LNHNV and CDR2 YYDKDF (reference sequence). The CDR3 runs to 15 residues. Trimming cost V 5 bases and J 2 bases, with 16 bases left between them. In DNA form, the CDR3 reads TGTGCCACCAGCTCTAGCCCTTCAGGGGCCTACGAGCAGTACTTC. Its protein product is CATSSSPSGAYEQYF.

The chain joins TRBV9 to TRBJ1-1; D possibly corresponds to TRBD1 (6 bases). V shed 7 bases and J shed 0 bases, with 10 bases lying between them. Germline CDR1 and CDR2: SGDLS and YYNGEE. This CDR3 spans 13 amino acids. The CDR3 sequence: CASGTGLNTEAFF. CDR3 bases: TGTGCCAGCGGCACAGGGTTGAACACTGAAGCTTTCTTT.

In its sample, this clone was seen once. V gene TRBV29-1 combines with J gene TRBJ2-7; 12 bases align to TRBD2. Trimming cost V 0 bases and J 3 bases; bases outside gene matches: 6. There are 16 residues in the CDR3. Per germline, CDR1 SQVTM and CDR2 ANQGSEA. This chain's CDR3 is CSVEDLRLAGVYEQYF. The DNA for the CDR3 is TGCAGCGTTGAAGATCTTCGACTAGCGGGAGTCTACGAGCAGTACTTC.

J is TRBJ2-7 and V is TRBV15; TRBD1 matches at 9 bases. This CDR3 comprises 14 residues. The germline gives CDR1 LNHNV, CDR2 YYDKDF (reference sequence). The V gene end was trimmed by 4 bases and the J gene end by 6 bases; junction bases not matched to a gene: 7. The CDR3, as DNA: TGTGCCACCAGCACCGGGACAGGGATCCTCGAGCAGTACTTC. Residues: CATSTGTGILEQYF.

The chain couples TRBV4-3 to TRBJ2-7, with TRBD1 matching 9 bases. Germline loops: CDR1 LGHNA, CDR2 YSLEER. This CDR3 contains 15 residues. With V trimmed by 0 bases and J by 7 bases, 7 bases remained unmatched. CDR3 DNA sequence: TGCGCCAGCAGCCAAGATCCGGGACAGGGCTTAGAGCAGTACTTC. This encodes CASSQDPGQGLEQYF.

J is TRBJ2-7 and V is TRBV11-2; TRBD1 aligns across 10 bases. V lost 0 bases to trimming and J lost 2 bases; unmatched junction nucleotides: 4. Germline loops: CDR1 SGHAT, CDR2 FQNNGV. The CDR3 runs to 16 residues. The CDR3 DNA reads TGTGCCAGCAGCTTAGAGGGACAGGGGATTACCTACGAGCAGTACTTC. Translating gives CASSLEGQGITYEQYF. Together with reference TRBV11-2 and TRBJ2-7, the CDR3 gives the full variable domain: EAGVAQSPRYKIIEKRQSVAFWCNPISGHATLYWYQQILGQGPKLLIQFQNNGVVDDSQLPKDRFSAERLKGVDSTLKIQPAKLEDSAVYLCASSLEGQGITYEQYFGPGTRLTVT.

The rearrangement joins TRBV6-1 to TRBJ2-3; weak D call: TRBD1 (6 bases). This CDR3 has 14 residues. Deletions cut 6 bases from V and 4 bases from J, with 14 bases between. Germline CDR1 MNHNS, CDR2 SASEGT. CDR3 nucleotide sequence: TGTGCCAGCAGGGAGACAGGTCCTGCAGATACGCAGTATTTT. Protein product: CASRETGPADTQYF.

The rearrangement joins TRBV9 to TRBJ2-1; perhaps TRBD2 as D (5 bases). V lost 4 bases to trimming and J lost 2 bases, with 19 bases between them. The CDR3 loop spans 17 amino acids. CDR1 and CDR2 from the germline V gene are SGDLS and YYNGEE. CDR3 coding DNA: TGTGCCAGCAGCCCCCCCGGCGCGCGGGTAGCCTACAATGAGCAGTTCTTC. The encoded protein is CASSPPGARVAYNEQFF.

V usage is TRBV19 and J usage is TRBJ1-4; tentative D call: TRBD1 (5 bases). Germline lookup yields CDR1 LNHDA and CDR2 SQIVND (reference sequence). The V end was cut by 3 bases, the J end by 9 bases, with 11 bases between. This CDR3 comprises 13 residues. The CDR3 reads CASSIPWGQKLFF. CDR3 DNA sequence: TGTGCCAGTAGTATTCCCTGGGGACAAAAACTGTTTTTT.

V gene TRBV11-2 combines with J gene TRBJ2-1; 10 bases are shared with TRBD2. Germline V gene sequence: CDR1 SGHAT, CDR2 FQNNGV. The CDR3 length is 15 residues. V lost 5 bases and J lost 8; bases outside the gene matches: 9. CDR3 sequence: CASSTSGRAEDEQFF. CDR3 nucleotides: TGTGCCAGCAGCACCAGCGGGAGGGCCGAAGATGAGCAGTTCTTC.

The chain couples TRBV28 to TRBJ2-5; 12 positions match TRBD2. CDR1 MDHEN and CDR2 SYDVKM come from the germline V gene. The CDR3 has 16 residues. Germline trimming cut 5 bases from V and 8 bases from J; bases unmatched to any gene: 12. DNA of the CDR3: TGTGCCAGCAGTACACCTAGCGGGAGGGCCTGGGTTACCCAGTACTTC. It is translated as CASSTPSGRAWVTQYF. Variable domain in full (rest from reference TRBV28 and TRBJ2-5): DVKVTQSSRYLVKRTGEKVFLECVQDMDHENMFWYRQDPGLGLRLIYFSYDVKMKEKGDIPEGYSVSREKKERFSLILESASTNQTSMYLCASSTPSGRAWVTQYFGPGTRLLVL.

V gene TRBV5-6 combines with J gene TRBJ2-7, with TRBD2 identical over 12 bases. Trimming removed 5 bases from V and 3 bases from J; junction bases left unmatched: 6. The CDR3 is 15 amino acids. Germline V lookup: CDR1 SGHDT, CDR2 YYEEEE. The CDR3 protein is CASRLRLAGVYEQYF. As DNA, the CDR3 is TGTGCCAGCAGACTTCGACTAGCGGGAGTCTACGAGCAGTACTTC.

This chain connects TRBV19 to TRBJ2-2, with 10 nucleotides matching TRBD1. J lost 6 bases, V lost 10 bases, and 8 bases had no gene match. Per the germline V gene, CDR1 is LNHDA and CDR2 is SQIVND (reference sequence). The CDR3 contains 14 residues. The CDR3 DNA reads as TGTGCCATTAGAAGGACAGGGGGTGCCGGGGAGCTGTTTTTT. Protein: CAIRRTGGAGELFF.

The chain links TRBV28 to TRBJ2-2; maybe TRBD2 (5 bases). V was shortened by 2 bases and J by 7 bases, with 11 bases between the two germline ends. The V gene's germline CDR1 is MDHEN and CDR2 SYDVKM. This CDR3 contains 14 residues. CDR3 protein: CASSLGVLGGELFF. In nucleotides, the CDR3 is TGTGCCAGCAGTTTAGGGGTACTAGGCGGGGAGCTGTTTTTT.

This sequence joins TRBV6-1 and TRBJ1-3; 7 nucleotides agree with TRBD1. With V trimmed by 3 bases and J by 0 bases, 8 bases remained unmatched. Germline V gene data show CDR1 as MNHNS and CDR2 as SASEGT. The CDR3 contains 17 residues. CDR3 sequence reads: CASSERQGLSSGNTIYF. CDR3 bases: TGTGCCAGCAGTGAGAGACAGGGACTCTCCTCTGGAAACACCATATATTTT.

J is TRBJ1-3 and V is TRBV10-1; no firm D call. The germline gives CDR1 WNHNN, CDR2 SYGVQD (reference sequence). The CDR3 has 16 amino acids. Trimming cost V 0 bases and J 2 bases, with 11 bases left between them. The CDR3 reads CASSESMAVPGNTIYF. The CDR3 DNA follows: TGCGCCAGCAGTGAGTCGATGGCAGTTCCTGGAAACACCATATATTTT.

This clone was seen only once. The CDR3 DNA follows: TGTGCCAGCAGCTCCCGGACGTCTACCGCTAACTATGGCTACACCTTC. Protein sequence: CASSSRTSTANYGYTF. V is TRBV11-2 and J is TRBJ1-2; D gene ambiguous. From germline, CDR1 is SGHAT and CDR2 FQNNGV. V was cut by 4 bases and J by 0 bases, with 15 bases left in between. The length of the CDR3 is 16 residues.